This entry lists 9 T cell receptor beta chains sequenced from one sample in a study of blood T cell repertoires in COVID-19. Method: immunoSEQ multiplex PCR; TCRdb's copy keeps in-frame clones and lacks some. The data hold over 150,000 clones, with about 80% observed a single time. Source material: peripheral blood. The receptors derive from a human donor with acute or convalescent COVID-19. The donor label of this sample is uncertain.

This clone was seen once. The J gene is TRBJ2-7, the V gene TRBV3-1 (or the pseudogene TRBV3-2); 8 bases match TRBD1. The CDR3 has 17 residues. The V segment lost 4 bases and the J segment 2 bases; nucleotides outside the gene matches: 13. Germline-derived CDR1 and CDR2 are LGHDT and YNNKEL (reference sequence). CDR3 sequence: CASSPHPDRGVTYEQYF. The CDR3 nucleotides read TGTGCCAGCAGCCCGCACCCCGACAGGGGAGTTACCTACGAGCAGTACTTC.

V gene TRBV4-2 combines with J gene TRBJ1-5, with 7 bases fitting TRBD1. V lost 0 bases, J lost 1 base, and 9 bases stayed unmatched. Looked up from germline, CDR1 is LGHNA and CDR2 is YNFKEQ. This CDR3 spans 18 amino acids. The CDR3 loop reads CASSQDLTGTVSNQPQHF. The CDR3 DNA follows: TGTGCCAGCAGCCAAGATCTTACAGGGACAGTGAGCAATCAGCCCCAGCATTTT.

This chain connects TRBV19 to TRBJ1-4, with a tentative D call TRBD1 (6 bases). The V end was cut by 8 bases, the J end by 7 bases, with 14 bases between. Germline V lookup: CDR1 LNHDA, CDR2 SQIVND (reference sequence). CDR3 length: 13 residues. CDR3 in amino acids: CASVGRGVEKLFF. The CDR3 nucleotides read TGTGCCAGTGTTGGCAGGGGAGTTGAAAAACTGTTTTTT.

V and J are TRBV6-6 and TRBJ2-3, with a possible D match to TRBD2 (6 bases). Between the trimmed V and J ends, which lost 6 bases and 5 bases, there was a span of 15 bases. The CDR3 is 14 amino acids. Germline V gene lookup returns CDR1 MNHNY and CDR2 SVGAGI (reference sequence). The CDR3 DNA reads as TGTGCCAGCAGACAAACCGGGACTGAAGATACGCAGTATTTT. This encodes CASRQTGTEDTQYF.

The rearrangement uses TRBV7-2 and TRBJ1-2, with unresolved D. Trimming left V 1 base short and J 4 bases short, with 10 bases between. Germline CDR1 and CDR2: SGHTA and FQGNSA. This CDR3 comprises 14 residues. The CDR3 protein is CASSLGQISYGYTF. As DNA, the CDR3 is TGTGCCAGCAGCTTAGGCCAGATAAGCTATGGCTACACCTTC.

The V gene is TRBV6-5, the J gene TRBJ1-5; 7 nucleotides align to TRBD1. Germline CDR1 reads MNHEY; CDR2 reads SVGAGI. The CDR3 has 13 residues. The V and J ends lost 8 bases and 1 base, in that order; junction bases with no gene match: 2. CDR3 sequence (DNA): TGTGCCAGCGAGACAGGGAGCAATCAGCCCCAGCATTTT. Translating it yields CASETGSNQPQHF.

The CDR3 DNA is TGCGCCAGCAGCTTGGCCGCCGGGGCAGGGGGCCACCAAGAGACCCAGTACTTC. Its translation is CASSLAAGAGGHQETQYF. The chain links TRBV5-1 to TRBJ2-5, with 8 bases fitting TRBD1. Germline V gene lookup returns CDR1 SGHRS and CDR2 YFSETQ. V was pared by 0 bases and J by 0 bases, with 10 bases of the junction left unmatched. This CDR3 has 18 amino acids.

V and J are TRBV27 and TRBJ2-1; the match to TRBD1 covers 7 bases. Trimming removed 5 bases from V and 3 bases from J; junction bases left unmatched: 4. Germline V gene data show CDR1 as MNHEY and CDR2 as SMNVEV (reference sequence). The length of the CDR3 is 14 residues. CDR3 bases: TGTGCCAGCAGTCGGGACAGTAACTACAATGAGCAGTTCTTC. Translating it yields CASSRDSNYNEQFF.

This chain links TRBV6-6 with TRBJ1-6; D is undetermined. The germline V gene has CDR1 MNHNY and CDR2 SVGAGI (reference sequence). This CDR3 comprises 12 residues. The germline V and J ends were trimmed by 2 bases and 10 bases, with 6 bases remaining between them. CDR3: CASSYIESPLHF. In nucleotides, the CDR3 is TGTGCCAGCAGTTACATTGAGTCACCCCTCCACTTT.